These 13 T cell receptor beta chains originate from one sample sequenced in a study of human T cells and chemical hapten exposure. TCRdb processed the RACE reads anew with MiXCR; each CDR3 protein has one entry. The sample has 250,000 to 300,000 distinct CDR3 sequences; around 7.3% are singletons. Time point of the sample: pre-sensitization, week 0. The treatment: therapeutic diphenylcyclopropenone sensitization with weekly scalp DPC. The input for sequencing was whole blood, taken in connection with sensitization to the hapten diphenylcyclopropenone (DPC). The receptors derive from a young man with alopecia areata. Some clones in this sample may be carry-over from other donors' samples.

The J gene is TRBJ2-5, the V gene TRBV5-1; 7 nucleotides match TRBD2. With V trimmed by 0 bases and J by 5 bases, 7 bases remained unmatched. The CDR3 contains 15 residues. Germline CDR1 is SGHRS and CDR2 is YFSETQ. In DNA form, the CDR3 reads TGCGCCAGCAGCTTGGCGGCCAGGGAGGGGGAGACCCAGTACTTC. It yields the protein CASSLAAREGETQYF.

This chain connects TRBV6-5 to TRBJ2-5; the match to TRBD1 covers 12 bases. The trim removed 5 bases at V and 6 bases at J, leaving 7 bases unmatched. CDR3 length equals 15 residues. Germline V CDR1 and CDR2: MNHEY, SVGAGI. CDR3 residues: CASSGGTGGRKTQYF. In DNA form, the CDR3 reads TGTGCCAGCAGTGGAGGGACAGGGGGCAGGAAGACCCAGTACTTC.

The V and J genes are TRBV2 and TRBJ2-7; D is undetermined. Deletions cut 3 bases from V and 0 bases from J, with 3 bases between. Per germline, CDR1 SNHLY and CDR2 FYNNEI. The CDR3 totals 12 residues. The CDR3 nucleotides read TGTGCCAGCAGTGATACCTCCTACGAGCAGTACTTC. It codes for CASSDTSYEQYF.

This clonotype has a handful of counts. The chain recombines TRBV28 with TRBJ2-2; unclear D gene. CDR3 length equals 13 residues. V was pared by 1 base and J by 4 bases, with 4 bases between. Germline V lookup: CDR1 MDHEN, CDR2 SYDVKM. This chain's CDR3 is CASSLFFTGELFF. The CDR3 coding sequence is TGTGCCAGCAGTTTATTTTTCACCGGGGAGCTGTTTTTT.

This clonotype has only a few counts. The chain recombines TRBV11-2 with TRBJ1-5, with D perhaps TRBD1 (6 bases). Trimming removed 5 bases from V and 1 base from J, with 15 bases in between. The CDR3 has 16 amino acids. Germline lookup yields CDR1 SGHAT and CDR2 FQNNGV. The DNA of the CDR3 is TGTGCCAGCAGCCGTGAGGGGGGCGCGAGCAATCAGCCCCAGCATTTT. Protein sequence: CASSREGGASNQPQHF.

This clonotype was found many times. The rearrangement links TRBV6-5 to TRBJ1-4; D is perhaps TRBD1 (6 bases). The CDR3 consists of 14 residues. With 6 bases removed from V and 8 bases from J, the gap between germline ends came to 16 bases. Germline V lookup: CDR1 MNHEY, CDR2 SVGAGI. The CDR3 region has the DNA TGTGCCAGCAGCCACAGGGACCGGGCGGAAAAACTGTTTTTT. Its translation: CASSHRDRAEKLFF.

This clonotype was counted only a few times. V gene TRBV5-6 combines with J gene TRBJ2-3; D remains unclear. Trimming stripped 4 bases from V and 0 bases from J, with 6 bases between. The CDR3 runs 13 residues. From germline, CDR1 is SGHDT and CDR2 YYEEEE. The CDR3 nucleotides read TGTGCCAGCAGCCACACTAGCACAGATACGCAGTATTTT. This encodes CASSHTSTDTQYF.

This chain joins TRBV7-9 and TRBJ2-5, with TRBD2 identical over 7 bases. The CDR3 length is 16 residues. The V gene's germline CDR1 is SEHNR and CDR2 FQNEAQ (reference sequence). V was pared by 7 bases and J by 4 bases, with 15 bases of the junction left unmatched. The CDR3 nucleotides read TGTGCCAGCAACGATGCGGGGGACGGAACATTAGAGACCCAGTACTTC. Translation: CASNDAGDGTLETQYF.

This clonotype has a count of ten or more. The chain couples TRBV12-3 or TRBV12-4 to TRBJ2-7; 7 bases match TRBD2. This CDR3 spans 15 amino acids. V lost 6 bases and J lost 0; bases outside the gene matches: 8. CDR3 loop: CASSPGGGGSYEQYF. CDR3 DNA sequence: TGTGCCAGCAGCCCCGGTGGCGGGGGCTCCTACGAGCAGTACTTC.

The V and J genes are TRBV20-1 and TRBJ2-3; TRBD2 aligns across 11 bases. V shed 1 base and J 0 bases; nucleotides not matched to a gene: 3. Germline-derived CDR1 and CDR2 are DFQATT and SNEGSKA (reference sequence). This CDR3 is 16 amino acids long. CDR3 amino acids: CSARGGTSGSTDTQYF. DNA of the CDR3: TGCAGTGCTAGAGGCGGGACTAGCGGTAGCACAGATACGCAGTATTTT.

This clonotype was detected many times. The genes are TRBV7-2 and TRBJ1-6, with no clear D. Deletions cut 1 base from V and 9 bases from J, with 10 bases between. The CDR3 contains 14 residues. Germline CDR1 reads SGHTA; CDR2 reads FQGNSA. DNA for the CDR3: TGTGCCAGCAGCTTAGGATTCCCGGGTTCACCCCTCCACTTT. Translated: CASSLGFPGSPLHF.

The CDR3 DNA sequence: TGCGCCAGCAGCTTGATACTCAGGGCAGGGAACACCGGGGAGCTGTTTTTT. Translation: CASSLILRAGNTGELFF. This chain joins TRBV5-1 and TRBJ2-2; D possibly corresponds to TRBD1 (5 bases). CDR3 length: 17 amino acids. V was trimmed by 1 base and J by 1 base, leaving 14 bases between them. The germline CDR1 and CDR2 sequences are SGHRS and YFSETQ.

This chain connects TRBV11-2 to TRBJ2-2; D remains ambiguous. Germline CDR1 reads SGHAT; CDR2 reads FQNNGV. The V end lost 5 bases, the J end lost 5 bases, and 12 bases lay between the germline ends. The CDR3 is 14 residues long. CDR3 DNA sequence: TGTGCCAGCAGCGAGGACGGACGTACCGGGGAGCTGTTTTTT. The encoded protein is CASSEDGRTGELFF.